The rows below give T cell receptor beta chains drawn from one sample of a study of cytomegalovirus exposure and HLA in healthy donors. Repertoires were generated with immunoSEQ multiplex PCR, while TCRdb's copy carries only in-frame clones and drops some. The repertoire holds 85,000 to 130,000 clones, with 75% to 85% as singletons. The specimen sequenced was PBMCs. The receptors derive from a man between 50 and 59 years old in good health and CMV-seronegative. The CDR3 runs from the conserved cysteine through the conserved F or W. The D gene is left open where the match is weak. Clone size is stated in some rows and not others, as once, few, many or a class when expanded.

J gene | D gene | clone size | V gene | CDR3 protein | CDR3 DNA
TRBJ2-1 | TRBD2 | few | TRBV4-1 | CASSQGIPRGLLYNEQFF | TGCGCCAGCAGCCAAGGGATTCCCCGGGGACTACTTTACAATGAGCAGTTCTTC
TRBJ2-7 | TRBD1 | - | TRBV7-2 | CASSLVSTGVSPEQYF | TGTGCCAGCAGCTTAGTCTCGACAGGGGTGTCGCCCGAGCAGTACTTC
TRBJ1-2 | - | - | TRBV5-4 | CASSLRGTKYGYTF | TGTGCCAGCAGCTTGAGGGGAACGAAATATGGCTACACCTTC
TRBJ1-2 | - | - | TRBV4-1 | CASSQGQNGYTF | TGCGCCAGCAGCCAAGGACAGAATGGCTACACCTTC
TRBJ1-1 | - | - | TRBV5-1 | CASSLTGENTEAFF | TGCGCCAGCAGCTTAACGGGAGAAAACACTGAAGCTTTCTTT
TRBJ1-4 | - | - | TRBV5-1 | CASSLGGAADEKLFF | TGCGCCAGCAGCCTCGGCGGGGCGGCGGATGAAAAACTGTTTTTT
TRBJ1-5 | - | - | TRBV19 | CASGLYSNQPQHF | TGTGCCAGTGGGCTTTATAGCAATCAGCCCCAGCATTTT
TRBJ1-5 | - | - | TRBV13 | CASSLGGGHPYSNQPQHF | TGTGCCAGCAGCTTAGGAGGCGGCCACCCATATAGCAATCAGCCCCAGCATTTT
TRBJ1-4 | TRBD1 | - | TRBV5-1 | CASSPGWTGGDSEKLFF | TGCGCCAGCAGCCCAGGATGGACAGGGGGGGATAGTGAAAAACTGTTTTTT
TRBJ1-1 | - | few | TRBV7-9 | CASSLIGEMTFF | TGTGCCAGCAGCCTCATCGGGGAGATGACTTTCTTT
TRBJ1-6 | TRBD1 | - | TRBV2 | CASSGSGTAFNSPLHF | TGTGCCAGCAGTGGTTCCGGGACAGCCTTTAATTCACCCCTCCACTTT
TRBJ2-2 | TRBD1 | - | TRBV29-1 | CSVGDSTIGELFF | TGCAGCGTTGGGGACAGTACGATCGGGGAGCTGTTTTTT
TRBJ2-1 | TRBD2 | - | TRBV5-6 | CASSPGLATHNEQFF | TGTGCCAGCAGCCCGGGACTAGCGACCCACAATGAGCAGTTCTTC
TRBJ2-7 | TRBD2 | - | TRBV5-1 | CASSQRTSGGSSYEQYF | TGCGCCAGCAGTCAAAGGACTAGCGGGGGATCCTCCTACGAGCAGTACTTC
TRBJ1-1 | - | - | TRBV7-2 | CASSPQGQGEAFF | TGTGCCAGCAGCCCACAGGGCCAGGGGGAAGCTTTCTTT
TRBJ1-5 | TRBD1 | - | TRBV6-6 | CASSPTGYQPQHF | TGTGCCAGCAGTCCGACAGGGTATCAGCCCCAGCATTTT
TRBJ1-2 | - | - | TRBV29-1 | CSVGPDSGDGYTF | TGCAGCGTGGGCCCGGACAGCGGGGATGGCTACACCTTC
TRBJ2-6 | TRBD1 | - | TRBV27 | CASRQGSSGANVLTF | TGTGCCAGTCGACAGGGATCTTCTGGGGCCAACGTCCTGACTTTC
TRBJ2-2 | TRBD1 | - | TRBV29-1 | CSVGPSGTVTRELFF | TGCAGCGTTGGACCTTCCGGGACAGTCACCAGGGAGCTGTTTTTT
TRBJ2-7 | - | - | TRBV20-1 | CSARGEVEQYF | TGCAGTGCTAGAGGGGAGGTGGAGCAGTACTTC
TRBJ2-7 | - | few | TRBV6-6 | CASSSQGGLEQYF | TGTGCCAGCAGTTCTCAGGGGGGCCTCGAGCAGTACTTC
TRBJ2-1 | - | - | TRBV19 | CASSILGVYEQFF | TGTGCCAGTAGTATTCTCGGGGTTTATGAGCAGTTCTTC
TRBJ2-3 | TRBD2 | - | TRBV5-4 | CASSPLAGGLTDTQYF | TGTGCCAGCAGCCCACTAGCGGGGGGGCTCACAGATACGCAGTATTTT
TRBJ2-3 | - | - | TRBV6-1 | CASSDSGGGSTDTQYF | TGTGCCAGCAGTGATTCTGGGGGGGGCAGCACAGATACGCAGTATTTT
TRBJ2-1 | - | - | TRBV5-1 | CASEQDGAYNEQFF | TGCGCCAGTGAACAGGATGGGGCCTACAATGAGCAGTTCTTC
TRBJ2-5 | - | - | TRBV12-5 | CASGLTIHGTQQETQYF | TGTGCTAGTGGTTTGACCATTCACGGGACACAACAAGAGACCCAGTACTTC
TRBJ1-2 | - | - | TRBV28 | CASSLIGQTYGYTF | TGTGCCAGCAGTTTAATCGGACAGACCTATGGCTACACCTTC
TRBJ2-2 | - | - | TRBV4-1 | CASSHLGLLLTGELFF | TGCGCCAGCAGCCACCTAGGACTGCTACTAACCGGGGAGCTGTTTTTT
TRBJ2-1 | TRBD2 | few | TRBV14 | CASSLWGLAGGRGNEQFF | TGTGCCAGCAGCCTTTGGGGACTAGCGGGGGGGCGAGGAAATGAGCAGTTCTTC
TRBJ1-5 | - | - | TRBV28 | CASSHTPQAQHF | TGTGCCAGCAGCCACACCCCCCAGGCCCAGCATTTT
TRBJ1-1 | - | - | TRBV27 | CASRKQGNTEAFF | TGTGCCAGCAGAAAACAGGGGAACACTGAAGCTTTCTTT
TRBJ2-5 | - | - | TRBV7-2 | CASSATREETQYF | TGTGCCAGCAGCGCGACTCGGGAAGAGACCCAGTACTTC
TRBJ1-5 | - | few | TRBV12-2 | CASRSTGYEEMGQPQHF | TGTGCAAGTCGCTCGACAGGGTATGAGGAAATGGGTCAGCCCCAGCATTTT
TRBJ2-1 | TRBD2 | - | TRBV7-9 | CASSLPGLAGYNEQFF | TGTGCCAGCAGCTTACCCGGACTAGCGGGGTACAATGAGCAGTTCTTC
TRBJ1-1 | - | - | TRBV7-9 | CASSPTRVGHTEAFF | TGTGCCAGCAGCCCCACGAGGGTAGGGCACACTGAAGCTTTCTTT